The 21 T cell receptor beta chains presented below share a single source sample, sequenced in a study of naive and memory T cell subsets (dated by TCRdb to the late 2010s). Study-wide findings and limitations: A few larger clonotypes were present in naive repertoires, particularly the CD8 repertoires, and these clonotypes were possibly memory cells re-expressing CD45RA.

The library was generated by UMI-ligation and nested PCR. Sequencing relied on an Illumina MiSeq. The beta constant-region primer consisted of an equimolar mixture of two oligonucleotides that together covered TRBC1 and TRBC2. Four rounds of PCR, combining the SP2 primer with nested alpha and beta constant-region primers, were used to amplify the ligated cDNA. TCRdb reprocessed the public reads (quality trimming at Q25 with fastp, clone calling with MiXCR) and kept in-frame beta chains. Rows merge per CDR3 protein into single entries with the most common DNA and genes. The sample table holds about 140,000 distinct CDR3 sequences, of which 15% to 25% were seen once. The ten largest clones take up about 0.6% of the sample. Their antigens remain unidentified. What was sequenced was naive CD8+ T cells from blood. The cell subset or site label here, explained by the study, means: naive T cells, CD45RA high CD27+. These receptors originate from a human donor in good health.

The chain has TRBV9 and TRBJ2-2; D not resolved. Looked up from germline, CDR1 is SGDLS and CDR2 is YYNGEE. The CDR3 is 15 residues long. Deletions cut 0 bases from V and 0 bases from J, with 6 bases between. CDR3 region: CASSVVGANTGELFF. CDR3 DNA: TGTGCCAGCAGCGTAGTTGGAGCGAACACCGGGGAGCTGTTTTTT.

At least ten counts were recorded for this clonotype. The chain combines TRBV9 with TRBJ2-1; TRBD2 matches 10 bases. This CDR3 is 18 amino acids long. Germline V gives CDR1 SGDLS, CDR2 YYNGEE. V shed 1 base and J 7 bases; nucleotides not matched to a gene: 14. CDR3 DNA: TGTGCCAGCAGCGTACCCTTAGCGGGAGGTTCGGGTTTGAATGAGCAGTTCTTC. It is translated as CASSVPLAGGSGLNEQFF.

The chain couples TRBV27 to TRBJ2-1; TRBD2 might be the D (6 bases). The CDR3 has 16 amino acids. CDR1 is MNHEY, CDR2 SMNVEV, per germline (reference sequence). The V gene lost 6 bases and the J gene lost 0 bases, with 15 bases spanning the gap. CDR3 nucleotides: TGTGCCAGCAGCGACCTAGCGCCGAGCTCCTACAATGAGCAGTTCTTC. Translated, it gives CASSDLAPSSYNEQFF.

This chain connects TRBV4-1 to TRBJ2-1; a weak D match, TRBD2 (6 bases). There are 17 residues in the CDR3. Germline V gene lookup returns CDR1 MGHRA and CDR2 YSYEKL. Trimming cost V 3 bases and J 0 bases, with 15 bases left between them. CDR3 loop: CASSQTVAENSYNEQFF. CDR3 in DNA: TGCGCCAGCAGCCAGACCGTAGCGGAGAACTCCTACAATGAGCAGTTCTTC.

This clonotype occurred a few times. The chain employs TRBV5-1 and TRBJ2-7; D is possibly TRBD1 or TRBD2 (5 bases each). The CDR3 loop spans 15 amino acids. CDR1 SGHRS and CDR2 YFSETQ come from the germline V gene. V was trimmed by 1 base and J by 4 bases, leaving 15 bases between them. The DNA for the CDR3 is TGCGCCAGCAGCTTGTTTGGGGGAGAAATGTACGAGCAGTACTTC. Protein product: CASSLFGGEMYEQYF.

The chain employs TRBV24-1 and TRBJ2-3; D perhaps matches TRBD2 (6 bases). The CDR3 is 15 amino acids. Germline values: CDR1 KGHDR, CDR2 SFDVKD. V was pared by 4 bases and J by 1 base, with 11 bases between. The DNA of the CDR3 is TGTGCCACCAGTGAACTAGCCGCAGGCACAGATACGCAGTATTTT. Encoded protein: CATSELAAGTDTQYF.

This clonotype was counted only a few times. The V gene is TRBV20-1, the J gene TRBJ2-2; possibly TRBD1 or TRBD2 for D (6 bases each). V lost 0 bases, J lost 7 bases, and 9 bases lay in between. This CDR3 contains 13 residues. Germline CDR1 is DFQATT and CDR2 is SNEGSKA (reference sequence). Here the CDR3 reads CSARDRGGGELFF. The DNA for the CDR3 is TGCAGTGCTAGAGACAGGGGAGGCGGGGAGCTGTTTTTT.

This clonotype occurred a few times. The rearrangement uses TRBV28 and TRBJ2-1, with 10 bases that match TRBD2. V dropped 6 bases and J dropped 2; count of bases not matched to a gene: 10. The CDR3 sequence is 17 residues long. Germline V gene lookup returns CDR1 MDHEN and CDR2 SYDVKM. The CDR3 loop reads CASRSQRTSGPYNEQFF. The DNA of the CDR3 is TGTGCCAGCAGATCGCAGAGGACTAGCGGCCCCTACAATGAGCAGTTCTTC.

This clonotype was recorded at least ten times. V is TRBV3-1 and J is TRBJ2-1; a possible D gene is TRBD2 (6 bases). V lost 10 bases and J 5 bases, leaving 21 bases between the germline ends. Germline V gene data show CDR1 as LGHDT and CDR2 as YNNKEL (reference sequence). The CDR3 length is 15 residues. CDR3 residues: CATSGAGKTDNEQFF. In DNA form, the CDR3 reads TGTGCCACCTCAGGTGCGGGGAAGACAGACAATGAGCAGTTCTTC.

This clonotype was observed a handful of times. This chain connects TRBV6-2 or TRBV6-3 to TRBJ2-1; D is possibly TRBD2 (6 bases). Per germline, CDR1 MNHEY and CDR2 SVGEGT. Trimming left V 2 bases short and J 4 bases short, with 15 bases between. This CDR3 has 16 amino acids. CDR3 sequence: CASSYGVDYPYNEQFF. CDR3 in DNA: TGTGCCAGCAGTTACGGGGTGGACTACCCATACAATGAGCAGTTCTTC.

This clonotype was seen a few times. The CDR3 region has the DNA TGCAGTGCTAGGCGGTTGGTGACTAACCTCTACAATGAGCAGTTCTTC. This sequence encodes CSARRLVTNLYNEQFF. The chain combines TRBV20-1 with TRBJ2-1; possibly TRBD2 for D (5 bases). The length of the CDR3 is 16 residues. CDR1 is DFQATT and CDR2 is SNEGSKA in the germline V gene (reference sequence). Trimming took off 3 bases at V and 3 bases at J, with 18 bases between the two ends.

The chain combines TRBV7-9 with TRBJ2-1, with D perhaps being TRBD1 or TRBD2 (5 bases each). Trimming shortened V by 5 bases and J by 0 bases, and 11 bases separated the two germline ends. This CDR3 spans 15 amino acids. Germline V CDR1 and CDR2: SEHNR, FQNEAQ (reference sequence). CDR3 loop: CASSARESSYNEQFF. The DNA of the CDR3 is TGTGCCAGCAGCGCCAGGGAGAGCTCCTACAATGAGCAGTTCTTC.

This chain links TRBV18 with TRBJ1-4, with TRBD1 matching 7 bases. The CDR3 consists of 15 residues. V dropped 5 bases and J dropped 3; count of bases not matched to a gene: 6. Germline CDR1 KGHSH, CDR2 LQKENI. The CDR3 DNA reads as TGTGCCAGCTCAGACGAGGGGGCGGCTAATGAAAAACTGTTTTTT. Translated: CASSDEGAANEKLFF.

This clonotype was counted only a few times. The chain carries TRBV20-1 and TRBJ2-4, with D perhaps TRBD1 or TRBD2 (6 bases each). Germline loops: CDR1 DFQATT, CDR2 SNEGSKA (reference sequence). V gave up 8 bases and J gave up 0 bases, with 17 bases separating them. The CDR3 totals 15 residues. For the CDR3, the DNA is TGCAGTTCCCTGGTAGGGGGGCTAGCCAAAAACATTCAGTACTTC. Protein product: CSSLVGGLAKNIQYF.

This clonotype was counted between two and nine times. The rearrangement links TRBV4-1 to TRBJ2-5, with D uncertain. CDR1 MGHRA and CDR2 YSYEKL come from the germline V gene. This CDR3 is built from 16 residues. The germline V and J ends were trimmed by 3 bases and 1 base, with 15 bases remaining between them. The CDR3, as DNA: TGCGCCAGCAGCCATCAAATCCCGGTTATCCAAGAGACCCAGTACTTC. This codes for CASSHQIPVIQETQYF.

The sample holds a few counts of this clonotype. The CDR3 spells CASSQDPNTEAFF. The DNA of the CDR3 is TGCGCCAGCAGCCAAGATCCCAACACTGAAGCTTTCTTT. This chain uses TRBV4-1 with TRBJ1-1; D unresolved. The CDR3 consists of 13 residues. The germline CDR1 and CDR2 sequences are MGHRA and YSYEKL. Trimming shortened V by 0 bases and J by 2 bases, and 4 bases separated the two germline ends.

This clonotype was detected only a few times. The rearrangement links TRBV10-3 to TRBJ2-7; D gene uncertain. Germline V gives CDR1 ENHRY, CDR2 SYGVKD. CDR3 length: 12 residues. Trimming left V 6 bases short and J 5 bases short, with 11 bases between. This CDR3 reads CAISGNSHEQYF. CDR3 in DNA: TGTGCCATCAGCGGAAATTCCCACGAGCAGTACTTC.

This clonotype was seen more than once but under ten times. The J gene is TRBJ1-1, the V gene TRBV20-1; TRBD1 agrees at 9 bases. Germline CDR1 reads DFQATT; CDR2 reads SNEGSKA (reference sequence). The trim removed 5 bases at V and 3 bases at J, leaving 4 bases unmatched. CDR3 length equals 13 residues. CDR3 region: CSASTGGDTEAFF. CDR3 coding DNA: TGCAGTGCTTCGACAGGGGGGGACACTGAAGCTTTCTTT.

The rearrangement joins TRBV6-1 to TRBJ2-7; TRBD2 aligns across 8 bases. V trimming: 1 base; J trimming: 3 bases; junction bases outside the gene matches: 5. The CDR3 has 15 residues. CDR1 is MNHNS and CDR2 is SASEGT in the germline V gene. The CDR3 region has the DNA TGTGCCAGCAGTGAAGAACTAGCGGACCGCTACGAGCAGTACTTC. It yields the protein CASSEELADRYEQYF.

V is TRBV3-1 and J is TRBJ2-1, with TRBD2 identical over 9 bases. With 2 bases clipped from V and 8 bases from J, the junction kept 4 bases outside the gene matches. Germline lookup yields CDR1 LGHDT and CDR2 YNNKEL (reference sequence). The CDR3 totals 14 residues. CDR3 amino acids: CASSQPSGIDEQFF. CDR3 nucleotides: TGTGCCAGCAGCCAACCTAGCGGGATAGATGAGCAGTTCTTC.

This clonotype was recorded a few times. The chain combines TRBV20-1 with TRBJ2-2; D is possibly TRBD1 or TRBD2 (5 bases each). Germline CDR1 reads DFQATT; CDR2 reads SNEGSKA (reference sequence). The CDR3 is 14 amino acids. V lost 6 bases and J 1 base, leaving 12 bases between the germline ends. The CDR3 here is CSANPGRNTGELFF. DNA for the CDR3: TGCAGTGCCAACCCGGGACGGAACACCGGGGAGCTGTTTTTT.